This paragraph covers one T cell receptor beta chain sequence. Its antigen is not known. Before the COVID-19 pandemic, during about 2010-2018, CD4+ T cells were taken from unexposed donors. Isolation of CD4+ T cells took place after less than 13 days in culture. Cells permitting, SARS-CoV-2 S/N and four cold-coronavirus spikes were tested on unexposed-donor CD4+ T cells. The sample is drawn from a study of CD4 T cells in relation to SARS-CoV-2 and coronaviruses. Study in general: No peptide or an HIV-1 Nef peptide pool served as negative control.

CDR3 length: 15 amino acids. Trimming pared 0 bases from V and 5 bases from J, leaving 14 bases between. The germline V gene encodes CDR1 SGHRS and CDR2 YFSETQ. Clones were sequenced by immunoSEQ multiplex PCR, and TCRdb holds only the in-frame ones, with some missing. The sample lists tens of thousands of clones, 75% occurring once. The specimen sequenced was CD4+ T cells from PBMCs, cultured in vitro. The source of this sequence is a human donor in good health. The rearrangement links TRBV5-1 to TRBJ2-5; D tentatively reads TRBD1 or TRBD2 (5 bases each). CDR3 sequence: CASSLAGTSHETQYF. Written as DNA, the CDR3 is TGCGCCAGCAGCTTGGCCGGGACCTCACATGAGACCCAGTACTTC. Complete variable domain (other parts from reference TRBV5-1 and TRBJ2-5): KAGVTQTPRYLIKTRGQQVTLSCSPISGHRSVSWYQQTPGQGLQFLFEYFSETQRNKGNFPGRFSGRQFSNSRSEMNVSTLELGDSALYLCASSLAGTSHETQYFGPGTRLLVL.